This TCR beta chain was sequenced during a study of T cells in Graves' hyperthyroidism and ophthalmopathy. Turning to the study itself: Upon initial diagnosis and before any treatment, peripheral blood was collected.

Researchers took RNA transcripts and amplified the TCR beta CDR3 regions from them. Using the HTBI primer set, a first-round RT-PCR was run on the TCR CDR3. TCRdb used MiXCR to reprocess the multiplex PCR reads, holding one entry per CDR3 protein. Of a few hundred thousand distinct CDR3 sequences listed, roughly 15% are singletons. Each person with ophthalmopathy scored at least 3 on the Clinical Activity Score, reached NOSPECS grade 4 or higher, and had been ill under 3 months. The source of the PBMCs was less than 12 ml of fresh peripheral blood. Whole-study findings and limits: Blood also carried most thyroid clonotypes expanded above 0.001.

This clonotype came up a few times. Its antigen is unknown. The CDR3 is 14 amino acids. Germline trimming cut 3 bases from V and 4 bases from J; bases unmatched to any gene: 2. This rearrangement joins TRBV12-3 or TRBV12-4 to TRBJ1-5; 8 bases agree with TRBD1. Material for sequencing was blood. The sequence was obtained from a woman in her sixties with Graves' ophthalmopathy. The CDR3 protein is CASSFHRGNQPQHF. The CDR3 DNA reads TGTGCCAGCAGTTTCCACAGGGGGAATCAGCCCCAGCATTTT.